A selection of T cell receptor beta chains follows, all from one sample in a study of Graves' ophthalmopathy and Graves' hyperthyroidism. TCRdb re-called the multiplex PCR reads with MiXCR, one entry per CDR3 protein. The sample includes about 620,000 distinct CDR3 sequences, about a fifth seen only once; the top ten take about 6.6%. What was sequenced was peripheral blood. The receptors were sampled from a woman younger than 30 with stable Graves' hyperthyroidism. Some clones in this sample may be carry-over from other donors' samples. The CDR3 runs from the conserved cysteine through the conserved F or W.

V gene | CDR3 protein
TRBV6-1 | CASSVGPQETQYF
TRBV6-5 | CASSYDVQVPTGELFF
TRBV20-1 | CSADLGAGTYEQYF
TRBV12-3/TRBV12-4 | CASSFGHQHGYTF
TRBV20-1 | CSARDLWTGRETQYF
TRBV4-3 | CASSQDIGGFNQPQHF
TRBV7-8 | CASSLGLELSYEQYF
TRBV29-1 | CSVGFGYEQYF
TRBV19 | CASSIYGQGAKNIQYF
TRBV11-2 | CASSPDRANEQYF
TRBV12-3/TRBV12-4 | CASSLLGLTEAFF
TRBV27 | CASSSTGGYETQYF
TRBV29-1 | CSVEGYNTEAFF
TRBV6-2/TRBV6-3 | CASSYGTGHCCNQPQHF
TRBV12-3/TRBV12-4 | CASSLPQGGWTGELFF
TRBV12-3/TRBV12-4 | CASSRAPLGTEAFF
TRBV5-1 | CASRRDRDRFNSPLHF
TRBV27 | CASRWGARNTEAFF
TRBV3-1 | CASSDGTGFGLPQQF